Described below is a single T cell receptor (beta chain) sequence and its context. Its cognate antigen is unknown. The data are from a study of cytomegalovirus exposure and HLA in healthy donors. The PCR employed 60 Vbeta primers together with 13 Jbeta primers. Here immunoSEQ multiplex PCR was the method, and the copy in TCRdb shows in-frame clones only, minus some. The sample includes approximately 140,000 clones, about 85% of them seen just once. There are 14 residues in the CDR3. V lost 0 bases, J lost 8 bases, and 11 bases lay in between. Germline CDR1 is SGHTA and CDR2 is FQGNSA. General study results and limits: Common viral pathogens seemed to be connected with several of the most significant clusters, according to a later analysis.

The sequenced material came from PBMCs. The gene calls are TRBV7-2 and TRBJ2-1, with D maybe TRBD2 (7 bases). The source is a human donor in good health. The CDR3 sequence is CASSLAGGPHEQFF. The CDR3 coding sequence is TGTGCCAGCAGCTTAGCGGGGGGGCCCCATGAGCAGTTCTTC.